This T cell receptor (beta chain) was sequenced in a study of shared clonotypes between healthy human individuals. Data came from immunoSEQ multiplex PCR; TCRdb stores just in-frame clones and leaves some out. The sample lists fewer than 650,000 clones, just over 75% occurring once. Recent vaccinations or acute infections were absent in the healthy HIV-negative adult donors. Sequences were obtained from PBMCs. The receptor was isolated from a woman aged 40-49 years in good health. Some clones in this sample may be carry-over from other donors' samples.

The CDR3 loop is CASSLLRGGADTQYF. The CDR3 DNA follows: TGTGCCAGCAGCTTATTGCGGGGGGGTGCAGATACGCAGTATTTT. This sequence joins TRBV11-2 and TRBJ2-3; 9 positions match TRBD2. The J segment lost 4 bases and the V segment lost 2 bases, leaving 4 bases of the junction unmatched. The CDR3 has 15 amino acids. Germline V gene lookup returns CDR1 SGHAT and CDR2 FQNNGV.